This T cell receptor beta chain was profiled in a study of human T cells and chemical hapten exposure. For the study at large: Sensitization was performed using 2% DPC on a roughly 2 cm by roughly 2 cm upper inner arm skin site.

The time point here: patch test 1, 2 weeks after DPC sensitization. The treatment here: therapeutic diphenylcyclopropenone sensitization with weekly scalp DPC. Unfractionated whole blood was the source from which total RNA was extracted. Via MiXCR, TCRdb re-called the RACE reads, giving one row per CDR3 protein. The sample has under 450,000 distinct CDR3 sequences; approximately 5% are singletons. CDR1 and CDR2 (germline): MGHDK, SYGVNS. The CDR3 covers 15 residues. V gave up 3 bases and J gave up 0 bases, with 10 bases separating them. The V and J genes are TRBV25-1 and TRBJ2-3, with D hard to call. This TCR came from a woman aged 50 to 65 with alopecia areata. Some clones in this sample may be carry-over from other donors' samples. Source: whole blood, taken in connection with sensitization to the hapten diphenylcyclopropenone (DPC). The CDR3 DNA reads TGTGCCAGCAGTGACCTCCCGGACAGCACAGATACGCAGTATTTT. Protein sequence: CASSDLPDSTDTQYF.